Listed below are T cell receptor beta chains from one sample, sequenced in a study of blood T cell repertoires in COVID-19. Repertoires were generated with immunoSEQ multiplex PCR, while TCRdb's copy carries only in-frame clones and drops some. The data show hundreds of thousands of clones, with 80% to 90% seen just once and roughly 10% held by the top ten. What was sequenced was PBMCs or T cells enriched from blood (not recorded which). The receptors were sampled from a woman in her forties or fifties who had recovered from COVID-19. Both conserved end residues are part of each CDR3. The D gene is left open where the match is weak. Rows give clone size only sometimes, using once, few, many, or a class for an expanded clone.

D,size,J,V,DNA,CDR3
TRBD2,once,TRBJ2-7,TRBV4-3,TGCGCCAGCAGCCAAGATGCGGGGGAGAACTACGAGCAGTACTTC,CASSQDAGENYEQYF
NA,NA,TRBJ1-4,TRBV5-5,TGTGCCAGCAGCTTGGGCGGGGTAACTAATGAAAAACTGTTTTTT,CASSLGGVTNEKLFF
NA,NA,TRBJ1-4,TRBV28,TGTGCCAGCACCGACCCTAAGAGGAGGGAAAAACTGTTTTTT,CASTDPKRREKLFF
NA,NA,TRBJ2-7,TRBV7-2,TGTGCCAGCAGCTTGAATTCGGCCTACGAGCAGTACTTC,CASSLNSAYEQYF
TRBD2,many,TRBJ2-2,TRBV7-8,TGTGCCAGCATGACTAGCGGGGGGGCGCTGAACACCGGGGAGCTGTTTTTT,CASMTSGGALNTGELFF
NA,NA,TRBJ1-2,TRBV29-1,TGCAGCGTTGAAGATCGACAGAACTATGGCTACACCTTC,CSVEDRQNYGYTF
NA,NA,TRBJ2-3,TRBV5-1,TGCGCCAGCAGCCCCCAGGTCACAGATACGCAGTATTTT,CASSPQVTDTQYF
TRBD1,once,TRBJ1-5,TRBV7-2,TGTGCCAGCAGCTTGGGACAGGGCATAAATCAGCCCCAGCATTTT,CASSLGQGINQPQHF
NA,NA,TRBJ2-5,TRBV7-3,TGTGCCAGCAGCTTAAACAGGGAATACGGGACCCAGTACTTC,CASSLNREYGTQYF
NA,NA,TRBJ1-1,TRBV9,TGTGCCAGCAGCGGCGACAGTATAGGCACTGAAGCTTTCTTT,CASSGDSIGTEAFF
TRBD1,NA,TRBJ2-1,TRBV7-2,TGTGCCAGCAGCTCGGGACAGGTGGAGTTCTTC,CASSSGQVEFF
NA,NA,TRBJ1-1,TRBV5-1,TGCGCCAGCAGCTTGGCGGGATACACTGAAGCTTTCTTT,CASSLAGYTEAFF
TRBD1,NA,TRBJ2-1,TRBV27,TGTGCCAGCAGTTTACCAGGGGGCGAGGGGTTCGATGAGCAGTTCTTC,CASSLPGGEGFDEQFF
NA,NA,TRBJ1-3,TRBV18,TGTGCCAGCTCACCTCCCACAACAACTGGAAACACCATATATTTT,CASSPPTTTGNTIYF
TRBD2,NA,TRBJ2-1,TRBV5-1,TGCGCCAGCAGCTTGAGGACTAGTATTGAGCAGTTCTTC,CASSLRTSIEQFF
NA,NA,TRBJ1-2,TRBV28,TGTGCCAGCACCTCTGGACAGTTCTATGGCTACACCTTC,CASTSGQFYGYTF
TRBD1,once,TRBJ1-2,TRBV19,TGTGCCAGTAGCCGGACAGGGGGCCATGGCTACACCTTC,CASSRTGGHGYTF
NA,NA,TRBJ1-3,TRBV18,TGTGCCAGCTCACCAGTCGTTCCCGACATCCCGGGGTACACCATATATTTT,CASSPVVPDIPGYTIYF
NA,few,TRBJ2-1,TRBV5-1,TGCGCCAGCAGCTTGGCCGTGGGAGGAAATTACAATGAGCAGTTCTTC,CASSLAVGGNYNEQFF
NA,NA,TRBJ1-5,TRBV19,TGTGCCAGTAGTATGGGTGGGGGGGCTGATCAGCCCCAGCATTTT,CASSMGGGADQPQHF
NA,NA,TRBJ1-4,TRBV7-9,TGTGCCAGCAGCTTATCACCGGGACTTTGGTTTTTT,CASSLSPGLWFF
NA,NA,TRBJ2-3,TRBV27,TGTGCCAGCAGTTTGTCCCTGAAACCCACAAAAACAGATACGCAGTATTTT,CASSLSLKPTKTDTQYF
NA,NA,TRBJ2-7,TRBV4-3,TGCGCCAGCAGCCAAGAACATCTCGGGATCTACGAGCAGTACTTC,CASSQEHLGIYEQYF
NA,few,TRBJ2-6,TRBV28,TGTGCCAGCAGCCCGGGAAGCTCTGGGGCCAACGTCCTGACTTTC,CASSPGSSGANVLTF
TRBD1,NA,TRBJ1-5,TRBV3-1/TRBV3-2,TGTGCCAGCAGCCAAACCGGAGGGACAGGGATCAATCAGCCCCAGCATTTT,CASSQTGGTGINQPQHF
NA,NA,TRBJ1-2,TRBV9,TGTGCCAGCAGCGTAGCGGCAGGCTATGGCTACACCTTC,CASSVAAGYGYTF
TRBD1,NA,TRBJ1-6,TRBV11-2,TGTGCCAGCAGCTTAGAGGGCAGGGGGTTATCCAATTCACCCCTCCACTTT,CASSLEGRGLSNSPLHF
TRBD1,NA,TRBJ1-2,TRBV19,TGTGCCAGTAGTCTGGACAGGGGGCCTCCGTTCGATGGCTACACCTTC,CASSLDRGPPFDGYTF
NA,NA,TRBJ2-7,TRBV27,TGTGCCAGCAGTCTATACGACAGTGTTAACGAGCAGTACTTC,CASSLYDSVNEQYF
NA,NA,TRBJ2-2,TRBV5-1,TGCGCCAGCAGCTACTCTCCCGGGGGGCTAACCGGGGAGCTGTTTTTT,CASSYSPGGLTGELFF
TRBD1,NA,TRBJ1-1,TRBV7-3,TGTGCCAGCAGCTCTACCCAGGGGGCGCGCACTGAAGCTTTCTTT,CASSSTQGARTEAFF
NA,NA,TRBJ1-4,TRBV18,TGTGCCAGCTCACAGGGGACCTCGGGGGGCAATGAAAAACTGTTTTTT,CASSQGTSGGNEKLFF
NA,NA,TRBJ1-2,TRBV2,TGTGCCAGCAGTGTGCAGGGCCAAGGCTACACCTTC,CASSVQGQGYTF
TRBD1,NA,TRBJ1-1,TRBV18,TGTGCCAGCTCACTAAACAGGGGGGAGAACACTGAAGCTTTCTTT,CASSLNRGENTEAFF
TRBD2,NA,TRBJ2-3,TRBV7-2,TGTGCCAGCAGCTTAGGGGTCGCTGGGCTAGCGGGGACAGATACGCAGTATTTT,CASSLGVAGLAGTDTQYF
NA,NA,TRBJ2-7,TRBV4-3,TGCGCCAGCAGCCAAGAAGGAGGGGGCGACTACGAGCAGTACTTC,CASSQEGGGDYEQYF
NA,NA,TRBJ2-6,TRBV6-1,TGTGCCAGCAGTGAGGGCCGGTTCTCTGGGGCCAACGTCCTGACTTTC,CASSEGRFSGANVLTF
NA,NA,TRBJ1-2,TRBV27,TGTGCCAGCAGTTTGTTACAGACTAACTATGGCTACACCTTC,CASSLLQTNYGYTF